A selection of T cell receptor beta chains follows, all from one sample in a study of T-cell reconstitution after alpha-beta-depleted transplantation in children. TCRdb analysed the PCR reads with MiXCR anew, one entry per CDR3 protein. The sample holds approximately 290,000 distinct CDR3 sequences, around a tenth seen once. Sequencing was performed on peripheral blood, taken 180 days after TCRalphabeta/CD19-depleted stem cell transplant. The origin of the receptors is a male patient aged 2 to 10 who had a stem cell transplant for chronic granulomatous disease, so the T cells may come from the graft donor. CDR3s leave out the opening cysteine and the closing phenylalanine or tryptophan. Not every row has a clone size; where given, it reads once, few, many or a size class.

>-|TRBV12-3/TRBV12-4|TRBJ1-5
ASSSGTGGKQPQH
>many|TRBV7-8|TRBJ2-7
ASSPAVGATRSSYEQY
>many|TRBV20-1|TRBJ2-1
RTGTSKF
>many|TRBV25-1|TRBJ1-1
ASSELYTTEAF
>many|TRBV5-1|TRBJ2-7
ASSLGTGSSSREQY
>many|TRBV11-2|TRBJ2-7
ASSLVGLAQYEQY
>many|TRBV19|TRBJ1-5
ASSMWGAGQPQH
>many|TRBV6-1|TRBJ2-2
ASGNANTGELF
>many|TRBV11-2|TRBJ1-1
ASSSDRVLTEAF
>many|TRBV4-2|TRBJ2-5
ASSLLGGSSETQY
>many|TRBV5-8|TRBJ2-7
ASSVSYEQY
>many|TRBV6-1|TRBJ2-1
ASSAGAGRGYNEQF